One TCR beta chain is described in this entry. What it binds is unknown. These data come from a study of T cells expressing NK-cell markers. Study-wide background: The TCR beta repertoires originated in sorted CD3+CD56+NKG2C+, CD3+CD56+NKG2C- and CD3+CD56-NKG2C+ T cells.

Study-level points and caveats: Where a few donors were concerned, these clonotypes also led the CD3+CD56-NKG2C+ fraction. About six donors showed dominant NKG2C+ clonotypes comprising roughly 1.0-7.0% of their CD8+ T cells.

UMIs accompanied the 5'RACE template switching by which TCR beta cDNA was made. No DNA is given; TCRdb re-called the 5' RACE reads and lists each CDR3 protein once. The sample table sets out about 460,000 distinct CDR3 sequences. The germline CDR1 and CDR2 sequences are DFQATT and SNEGSKA (reference sequence). The CDR3 loop spans 16 amino acids. Source material: blood T cells: a sorted CD56 or NKG2C T cell subset, CD4+ or CD8+ T cells, or bulk PBMC T cells (not recorded which). The receptor comes from a woman aged 45-65 years in good health. This rearrangement joins TRBV20-1 to TRBJ2-7; the D call of TRBD2 rests on TCRdb alone, since no DNA is present to check it. CDR3 amino acids: CSARAYSGRIPYEQYF.